Detailed here is one T cell receptor beta chain. Sequencing used immunoSEQ multiplex PCR; TCRdb keeps in-frame clones, though not all of them. Here the sample spans some 76,000 clones, around 90% being singletons. These data are taken from a study of T cell changes during pregnancy in multiple sclerosis. J was trimmed by 3 bases and V by 2 bases; bases with no gene match: 5. The V gene's germline CDR1 is SGDLS and CDR2 YYNGEE. CDR3 length: 16 amino acids. The TCR sequence derives from a female donor with multiple sclerosis, enrolled in a pregnancy study. The specimen comprised CD4+ T cells from peripheral blood mononuclear cells, sampled after pregnancy. J is TRBJ2-2 and V is TRBV9; 9 bases align to TRBD2. This chain's CDR3 is CASSVAGGGDTGELFF. CDR3 nucleotide sequence: TGTGCCAGCAGCGTGGCGGGGGGGGGCGACACCGGGGAGCTGTTTTTT.